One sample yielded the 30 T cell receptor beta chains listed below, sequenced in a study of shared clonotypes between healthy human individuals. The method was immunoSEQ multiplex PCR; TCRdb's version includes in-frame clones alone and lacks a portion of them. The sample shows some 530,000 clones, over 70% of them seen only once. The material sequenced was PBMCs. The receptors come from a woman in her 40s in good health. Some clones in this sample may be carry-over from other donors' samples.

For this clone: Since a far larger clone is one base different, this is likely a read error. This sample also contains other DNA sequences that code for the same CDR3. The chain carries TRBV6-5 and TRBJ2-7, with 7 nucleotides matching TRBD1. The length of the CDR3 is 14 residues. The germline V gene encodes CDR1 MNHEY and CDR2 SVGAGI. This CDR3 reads CASSYGQDSYEQYF. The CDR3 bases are TGTGCTAGCAGTTACGGACAGGACTCCTACGAGCAGTACTTC.

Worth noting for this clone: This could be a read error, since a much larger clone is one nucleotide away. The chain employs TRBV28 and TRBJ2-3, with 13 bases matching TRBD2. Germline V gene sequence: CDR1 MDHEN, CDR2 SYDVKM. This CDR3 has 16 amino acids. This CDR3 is CASRGLAGYFTYTQYF. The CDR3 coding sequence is TGTGCCAGCCGGGGACTAGCGGGATACTTCACATATACGCAGTATTTT. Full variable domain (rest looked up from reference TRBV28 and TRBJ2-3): DVKVTQSSRYLVKRTGEKVFLECVQDMDHENMFWYRQDPGLGLRLIYFSYDVKMKEKGDIPEGYSVSREKKERFSLILESASTNQTSMYLCASRGLAGYFTYTQYFGPGTRLTVL.

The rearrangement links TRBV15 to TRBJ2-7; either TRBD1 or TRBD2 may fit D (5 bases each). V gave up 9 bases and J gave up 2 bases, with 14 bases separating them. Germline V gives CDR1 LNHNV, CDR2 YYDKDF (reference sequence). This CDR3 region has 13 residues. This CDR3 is CATGTDRAYEQYF. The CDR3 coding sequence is TGTGCCACGGGGACGGATAGAGCCTACGAGCAGTACTTC.

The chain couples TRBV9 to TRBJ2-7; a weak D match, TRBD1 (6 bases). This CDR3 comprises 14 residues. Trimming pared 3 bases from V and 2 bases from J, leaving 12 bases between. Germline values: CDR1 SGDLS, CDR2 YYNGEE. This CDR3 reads CASSAGTQTYEQYF. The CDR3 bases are TGTGCCAGCAGCGCAGGGACACAAACCTACGAGCAGTACTTC.

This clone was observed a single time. In nucleotides, the CDR3 is TGCGCCAGCAGCATGGGACAGGCTGGAAACACCATATATTTT. Residues: CASSMGQAGNTIYF. The genes are TRBV5-1 and TRBJ1-3, with 8 positions matching TRBD1. V shed 4 bases and J 2 bases; nucleotides not matched to a gene: 2. The CDR3 loop spans 14 amino acids. From germline, CDR1 is SGHRS and CDR2 YFSETQ.

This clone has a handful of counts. CDR3 in amino acids: CASSPVAADSYEQYF. The CDR3 DNA is TGTGCCAGCAGCCCCGTGGCAGCTGACTCCTACGAGCAGTACTTC. V gene TRBV9 combines with J gene TRBJ2-5; D not certain. The DNA end is more similar to TRBJ2-7, so the J call may be wrong. The germline CDR1 and CDR2 sequences are SGDLS and YYNGEE. There are 15 residues in the CDR3.

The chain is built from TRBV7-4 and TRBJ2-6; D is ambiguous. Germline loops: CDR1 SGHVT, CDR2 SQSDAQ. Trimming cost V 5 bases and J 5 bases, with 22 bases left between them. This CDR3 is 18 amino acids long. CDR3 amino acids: CASSVLRSSQSRANVLTF. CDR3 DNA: TGTGCCAGCAGCGTCTTACGCAGCTCACAAAGTCGGGCCAACGTCCTGACTTTC.

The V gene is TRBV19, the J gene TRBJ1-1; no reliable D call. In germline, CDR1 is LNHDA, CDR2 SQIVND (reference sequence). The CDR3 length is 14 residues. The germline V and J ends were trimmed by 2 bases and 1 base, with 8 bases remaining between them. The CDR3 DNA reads TGTGCCAGTAGTATACGGGTATGGAACACTGAAGCTTTCTTT. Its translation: CASSIRVWNTEAFF. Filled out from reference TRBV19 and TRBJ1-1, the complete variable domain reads DGGITQSPKYLFRKEGQNVTLSCEQNLNHDAMYWYRQDPGQGLRLIYYSQIVNDFQKGDIAEGYSVSREKKESFPLTVTSAQKNPTAFYLCASSIRVWNTEAFFGQGTRLTVV.

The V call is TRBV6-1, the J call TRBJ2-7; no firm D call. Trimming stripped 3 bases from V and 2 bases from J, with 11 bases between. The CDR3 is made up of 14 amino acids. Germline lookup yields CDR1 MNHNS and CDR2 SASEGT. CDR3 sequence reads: CASSDGGSTYEQYF. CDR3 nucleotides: TGTGCCAGCAGTGATGGCGGCAGTACCTACGAGCAGTACTTC.

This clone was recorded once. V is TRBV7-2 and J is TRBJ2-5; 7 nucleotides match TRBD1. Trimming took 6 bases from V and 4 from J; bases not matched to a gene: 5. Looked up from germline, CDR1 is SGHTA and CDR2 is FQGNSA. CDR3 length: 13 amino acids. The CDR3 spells CASRTGYLETQYF. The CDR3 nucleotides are TGTGCCAGCAGGACAGGGTACTTAGAGACCCAGTACTTC.

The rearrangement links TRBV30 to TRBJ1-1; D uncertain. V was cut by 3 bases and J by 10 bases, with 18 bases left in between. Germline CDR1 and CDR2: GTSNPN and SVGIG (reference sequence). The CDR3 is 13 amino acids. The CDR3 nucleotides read TGTGCCTGGAGCCCGACTGGGATTCAAGGAGCTTTCTTT. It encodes CAWSPTGIQGAFF.

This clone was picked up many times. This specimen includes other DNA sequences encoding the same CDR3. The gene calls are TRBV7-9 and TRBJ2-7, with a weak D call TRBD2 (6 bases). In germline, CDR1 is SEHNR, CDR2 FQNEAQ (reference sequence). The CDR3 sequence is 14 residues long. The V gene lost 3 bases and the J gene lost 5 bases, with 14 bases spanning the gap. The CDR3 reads CASSFGGARHEQYF. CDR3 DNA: TGTGCCAGCAGCTTTGGAGGGGCGCGGCACGAGCAGTACTTC.

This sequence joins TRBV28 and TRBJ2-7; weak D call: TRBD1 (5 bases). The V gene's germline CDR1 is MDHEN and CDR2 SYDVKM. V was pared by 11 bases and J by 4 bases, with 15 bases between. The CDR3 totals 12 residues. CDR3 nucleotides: TGTGCCGTAAAAGGCAGGGTGTACGAGCAGTACTTC. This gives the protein CAVKGRVYEQYF.

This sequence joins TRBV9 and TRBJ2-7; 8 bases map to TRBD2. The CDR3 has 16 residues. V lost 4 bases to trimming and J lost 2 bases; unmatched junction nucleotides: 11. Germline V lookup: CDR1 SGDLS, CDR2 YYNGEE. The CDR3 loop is CASSLHSTSETYEQYF. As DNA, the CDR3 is TGTGCCAGCAGCCTCCACTCGACTAGCGAAACCTACGAGCAGTACTTC. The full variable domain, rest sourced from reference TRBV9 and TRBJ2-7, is DSGVTQTPKHLITATGQRVTLRCSPRSGDLSVYWYQQSLDQGLQFLIQYYNGEERAKGNILERFSAQQFPDLHSELNLSSLELGDSALYFCASSLHSTSETYEQYFGPGTRLTVT.

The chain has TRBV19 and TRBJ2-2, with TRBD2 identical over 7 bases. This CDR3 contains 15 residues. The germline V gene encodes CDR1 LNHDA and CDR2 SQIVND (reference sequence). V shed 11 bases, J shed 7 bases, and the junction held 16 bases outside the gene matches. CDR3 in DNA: TGTGCCCGATGGAGGGACTATAGGTTCCTCGGGGAGCTGTTTTTT. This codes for CARWRDYRFLGELFF.

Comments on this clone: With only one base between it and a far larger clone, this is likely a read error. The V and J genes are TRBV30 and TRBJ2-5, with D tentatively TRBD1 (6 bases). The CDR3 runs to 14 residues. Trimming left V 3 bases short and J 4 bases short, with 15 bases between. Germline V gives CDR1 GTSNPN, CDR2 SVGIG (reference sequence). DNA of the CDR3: TGTGCCTGGAGCCGACAGGTTCGACGAGAGACCCAGTACTTC. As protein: CAWSRQVRRETQYF.

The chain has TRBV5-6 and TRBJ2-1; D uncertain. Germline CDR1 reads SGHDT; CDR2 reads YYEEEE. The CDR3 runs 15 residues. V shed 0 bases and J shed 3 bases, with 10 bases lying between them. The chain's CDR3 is CASSLGSLNYNEQFF. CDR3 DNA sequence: TGTGCCAGCAGCTTGGGTTCACTAAACTACAATGAGCAGTTCTTC.

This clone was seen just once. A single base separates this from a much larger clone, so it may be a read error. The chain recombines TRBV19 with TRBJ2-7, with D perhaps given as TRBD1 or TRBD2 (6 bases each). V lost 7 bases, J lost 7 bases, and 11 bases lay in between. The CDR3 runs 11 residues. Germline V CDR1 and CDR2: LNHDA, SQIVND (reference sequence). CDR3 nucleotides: TGTGCCAGTAAGGGGGGCGGGGAGCAGTACTTC. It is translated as CASKGGGEQYF.

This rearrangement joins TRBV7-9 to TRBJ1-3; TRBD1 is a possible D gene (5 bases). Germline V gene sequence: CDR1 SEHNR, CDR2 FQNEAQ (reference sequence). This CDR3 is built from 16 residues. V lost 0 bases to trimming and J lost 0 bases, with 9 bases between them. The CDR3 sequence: CASSLAGPSSGNTIYF. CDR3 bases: TGTGCCAGCAGCTTAGCGGGACCGAGCTCTGGAAACACCATATATTTT.

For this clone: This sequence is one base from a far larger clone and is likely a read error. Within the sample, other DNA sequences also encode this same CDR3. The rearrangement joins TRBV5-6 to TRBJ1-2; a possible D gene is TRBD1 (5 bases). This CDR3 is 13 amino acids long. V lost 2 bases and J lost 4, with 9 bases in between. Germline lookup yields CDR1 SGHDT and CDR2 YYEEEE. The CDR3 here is CASSFLQGYGYTF. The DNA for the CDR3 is TGTGCCAGCAGCTTCTTGCAGGGCTATGGCTACACCTTC. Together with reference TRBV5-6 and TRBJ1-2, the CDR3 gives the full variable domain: DAGVTQSPTHLIKTRGQQVTLRCSPKSGHDTVSWYQQALGQGPQFIFQYYEEEERQRGNFPDRFSGHQFPNYSSELNVNALLLGDSALYLCASSFLQGYGYTFGSGTRLTVV.

CDR3 in amino acids: CASTERQALQYF. CDR3 coding DNA: TGTGCCAGCACCGAGAGGCAGGCCCTTCAGTACTTC. The chain is built from TRBV2 and TRBJ2-4; D unresolved. Trimming took 7 bases from V and 11 from J, leaving 15 bases between them. The germline gives CDR1 SNHLY, CDR2 FYNNEI. The CDR3 covers 12 residues.

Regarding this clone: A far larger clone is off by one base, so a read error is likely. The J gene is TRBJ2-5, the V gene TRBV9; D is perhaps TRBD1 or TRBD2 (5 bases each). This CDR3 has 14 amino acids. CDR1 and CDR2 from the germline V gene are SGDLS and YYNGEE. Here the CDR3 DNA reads TGTGCCAGCAGCGTAGGGGGGATTCAAGAGACCCAGCACTTC. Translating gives CASSVGGIQETQHF.

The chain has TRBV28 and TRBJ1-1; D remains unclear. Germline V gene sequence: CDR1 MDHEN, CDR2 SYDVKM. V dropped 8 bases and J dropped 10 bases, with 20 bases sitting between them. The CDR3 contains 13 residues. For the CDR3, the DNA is TGTGCCAGCGAGTCGTGGGTCAAAAGAACAGCTTTCTTT. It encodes CASESWVKRTAFF. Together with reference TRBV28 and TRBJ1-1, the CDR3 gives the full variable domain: DVKVTQSSRYLVKRTGEKVFLECVQDMDHENMFWYRQDPGLGLRLIYFSYDVKMKEKGDIPEGYSVSREKKERFSLILESASTNQTSMYLCASESWVKRTAFFGQGTRLTVV.

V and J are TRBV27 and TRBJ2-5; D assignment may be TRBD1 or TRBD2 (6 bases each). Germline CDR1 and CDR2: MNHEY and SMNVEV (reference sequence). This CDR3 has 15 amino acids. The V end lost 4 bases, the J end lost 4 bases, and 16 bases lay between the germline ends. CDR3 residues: CASSWIGGRGETQYF. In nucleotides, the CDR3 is TGTGCCAGCAGTTGGATAGGGGGGCGAGGAGAGACCCAGTACTTC.

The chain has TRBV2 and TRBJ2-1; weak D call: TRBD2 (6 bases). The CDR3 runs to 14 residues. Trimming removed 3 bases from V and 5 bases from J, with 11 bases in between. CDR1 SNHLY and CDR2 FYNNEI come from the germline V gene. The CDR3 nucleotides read TGTGCCAGCAGTGACAGGACTACAAACAATGAGCAGTTCTTC. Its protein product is CASSDRTTNNEQFF.

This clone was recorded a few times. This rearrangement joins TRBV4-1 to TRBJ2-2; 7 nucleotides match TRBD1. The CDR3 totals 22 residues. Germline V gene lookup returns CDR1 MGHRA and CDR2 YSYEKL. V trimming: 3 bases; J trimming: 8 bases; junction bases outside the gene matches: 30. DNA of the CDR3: TGCGCCAGCAGCCACGGACAGGTGATGGGCCCCCGGGTGGCGAAGTCCGTAGGGGAGCTGTTTTTT. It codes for CASSHGQVMGPRVAKSVGELFF.

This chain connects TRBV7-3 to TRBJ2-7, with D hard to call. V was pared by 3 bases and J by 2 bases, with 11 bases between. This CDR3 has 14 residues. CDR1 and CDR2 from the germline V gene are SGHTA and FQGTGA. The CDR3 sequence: CASSLTAATYEQYF. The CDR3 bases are TGTGCCAGCAGCTTGACGGCAGCTACCTACGAGCAGTACTTC.

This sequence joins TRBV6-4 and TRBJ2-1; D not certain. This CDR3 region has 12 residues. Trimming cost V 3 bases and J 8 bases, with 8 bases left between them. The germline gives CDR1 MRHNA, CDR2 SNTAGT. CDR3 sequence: CASSELLDEQFF. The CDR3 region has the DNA TGTGCCAGCAGTGAACTGTTGGATGAGCAGTTCTTC.

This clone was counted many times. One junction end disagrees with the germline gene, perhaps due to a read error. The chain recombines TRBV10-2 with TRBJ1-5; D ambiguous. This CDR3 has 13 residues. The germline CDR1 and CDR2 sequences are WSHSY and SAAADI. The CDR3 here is CASSKSVGGPQHF. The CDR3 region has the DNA TGCGCCAGCAGTAAGTCCGTGGGTGGGCCCCAGCATTTT.

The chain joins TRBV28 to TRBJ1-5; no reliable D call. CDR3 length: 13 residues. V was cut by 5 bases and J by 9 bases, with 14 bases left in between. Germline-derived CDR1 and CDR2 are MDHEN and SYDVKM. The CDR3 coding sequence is TGTGCCAGCAGTCCCAAATCGTTGGGGCCCCAGCATTTT. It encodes CASSPKSLGPQHF.